These T cell receptor beta chains were read from a single sample in a study of T cells in localized non-small cell lung cancer. Here immunoSEQ multiplex PCR was the method, and the copy in TCRdb shows in-frame clones only, minus some. The sample has about 41,000 clones, approximately 80% seen once. The material was PBMCs, obtained before any cancer treatment. These TCRs come from a man aged 40-75 years with stage II lung adenocarcinoma. CDR3s include the opening cysteine and the closing phenylalanine or tryptophan. Each record gives: D gene, V gene, J gene, clone size, CDR3 length, CDR3 protein, CDR3 DNA. The D gene is left open where the match is weak. Only part of the rows carry a size: once, few, many, or a class if the clone is expanded.

d_call: NA
v_call: TRBV7-2
j_call: TRBJ2-2
clone_size: NA
cdr3_length: 12
cdr3_aa: CASSFNTGELFF
cdr3_nt: TGTGCCAGCAGCTTTAACACCGGGGAGCTGTTTTTT

d_call: NA
v_call: TRBV7-9
j_call: TRBJ2-7
clone_size: NA
cdr3_length: 14
cdr3_aa: CASSSYGVTYEQYF
cdr3_nt: TGTGCCAGCAGCTCTTATGGGGTTACCTACGAGCAGTACTTC

d_call: NA
v_call: TRBV7-2
j_call: TRBJ2-7
clone_size: NA
cdr3_length: 12
cdr3_aa: CASSLPAYEQYF
cdr3_nt: TGTGCCAGCAGCTTACCCGCCTACGAGCAGTACTTC

d_call: TRBD2
v_call: TRBV6-6
j_call: TRBJ2-7
clone_size: NA
cdr3_length: 15
cdr3_aa: CASSRTLAGGSEQYF
cdr3_nt: TGTGCCAGCAGTAGGACTCTAGCGGGAGGGTCCGAGCAGTACTTC

d_call: TRBD1
v_call: TRBV27
j_call: TRBJ1-5
clone_size: NA
cdr3_length: 17
cdr3_aa: CASSQGQGYMSNQPQHF
cdr3_nt: TGTGCCAGCAGTCAGGGACAGGGGTATATGTCCAATCAGCCCCAGCATTTT

d_call: NA
v_call: TRBV28
j_call: TRBJ1-1
clone_size: NA
cdr3_length: 17
cdr3_aa: CASSLRRWGYGDTEAFF
cdr3_nt: TGTGCCAGCAGTTTAAGACGTTGGGGATACGGTGACACTGAAGCTTTCTTT

d_call: NA
v_call: TRBV4-1
j_call: TRBJ1-5
clone_size: NA
cdr3_length: 16
cdr3_aa: CASSPEARAYNQPQHF
cdr3_nt: TGCGCCAGCAGCCCGGAGGCCCGGGCTTACAATCAGCCCCAGCATTTT

d_call: TRBD2
v_call: TRBV28
j_call: TRBJ2-3
clone_size: once
cdr3_length: 16
cdr3_aa: CASIPQGLAGLHTQYF
cdr3_nt: TGTGCCAGCATTCCCCAGGGTCTAGCGGGTCTCCATACGCAGTATTTT

d_call: NA
v_call: TRBV15
j_call: TRBJ1-1
clone_size: few
cdr3_length: 14
cdr3_aa: CATSRDSGGREAFF
cdr3_nt: TGTGCCACCAGCAGAGATAGTGGGGGGCGTGAAGCTTTCTTT

d_call: NA
v_call: TRBV4-3
j_call: TRBJ1-4
clone_size: NA
cdr3_length: 19
cdr3_aa: CASSQDYARLVASGEKLFF
cdr3_nt: TGCGCCAGCAGCCAAGATTACGCGCGCTTGGTGGCGTCAGGGGAAAAACTGTTTTTT

d_call: NA
v_call: TRBV2
j_call: TRBJ1-6
clone_size: NA
cdr3_length: 14
cdr3_aa: CASSLGSDNSPLHF
cdr3_nt: TGTGCCAGCAGCCTTGGGTCCGATAATTCACCCCTCCACTTT

d_call: TRBD2
v_call: TRBV6-5
j_call: TRBJ2-1
clone_size: NA
cdr3_length: 15
cdr3_aa: CASRTGLAGGNEQFF
cdr3_nt: TGTGCCAGCAGGACGGGGCTAGCGGGGGGTAATGAGCAGTTCTTC

d_call: NA
v_call: TRBV7-3
j_call: TRBJ2-1
clone_size: NA
cdr3_length: 13
cdr3_aa: CASSPNRVNEQFF
cdr3_nt: TGTGCCAGCAGCCCGAACAGGGTCAATGAGCAGTTCTTC

d_call: TRBD2
v_call: TRBV6-6
j_call: TRBJ2-1
clone_size: NA
cdr3_length: 16
cdr3_aa: CASSPVLAGGQDEQFF
cdr3_nt: TGTGCCAGCAGTCCCGTTCTAGCGGGAGGTCAGGATGAGCAGTTCTTC

d_call: NA
v_call: TRBV7-9
j_call: TRBJ2-1
clone_size: NA
cdr3_length: 14
cdr3_aa: CASGTPYNYNEQFF
cdr3_nt: TGTGCCAGCGGGACACCATACAACTACAATGAGCAGTTCTTC

d_call: NA
v_call: TRBV5-1
j_call: TRBJ2-2
clone_size: NA
cdr3_length: 15
cdr3_aa: CASSKYGPISGELFF
cdr3_nt: TGTGCCAGCAGCAAGTATGGCCCGATAAGCGGGGAGCTGTTTTTT

d_call: TRBD2
v_call: TRBV2
j_call: TRBJ2-1
clone_size: NA
cdr3_length: 14
cdr3_aa: CASSRTSGNNEQFF
cdr3_nt: TGTGCCAGCAGTAGGACTAGCGGGAACAATGAGCAGTTCTTC

d_call: NA
v_call: TRBV1
j_call: TRBJ2-1
clone_size: NA
cdr3_length: 20
cdr3_aa: CTSPQEQARLAGHSYNEQFF
cdr3_nt: TGCACCAGCCCCCAAGAACAAGCGAGGCTAGCGGGTCACTCCTACAATGAGCAGTTCTTC

d_call: NA
v_call: TRBV5-1
j_call: TRBJ2-5
clone_size: NA
cdr3_length: 12
cdr3_aa: CASSFSQETQYF
cdr3_nt: TGCGCCAGCAGCTTTAGCCAAGAGACCCAGTACTTC

d_call: NA
v_call: TRBV6-1
j_call: TRBJ2-7
clone_size: once
cdr3_length: 13
cdr3_aa: CASRPGQSYEQYF
cdr3_nt: TGTGCCAGCAGACCCGGACAGTCCTACGAGCAGTACTTC

d_call: NA
v_call: TRBV9
j_call: TRBJ2-3
clone_size: NA
cdr3_length: 16
cdr3_aa: CASSVDPGSSTDTQYF
cdr3_nt: TGTGCCAGCAGCGTAGATCCGGGGTCCAGCACAGATACGCAGTATTTT

d_call: NA
v_call: TRBV19
j_call: TRBJ2-5
clone_size: NA
cdr3_length: 14
cdr3_aa: CASSPAGSQETQYF
cdr3_nt: TGTGCCAGTAGCCCTGCCGGCAGCCAAGAGACCCAGTACTTC

d_call: TRBD1
v_call: TRBV5-6
j_call: TRBJ1-2
clone_size: NA
cdr3_length: 13
cdr3_aa: CASSAGQGFGYTF
cdr3_nt: TGTGCCAGCAGCGCGGGACAGGGATTTGGCTACACCTTC

d_call: TRBD2
v_call: TRBV13
j_call: TRBJ2-1
clone_size: few
cdr3_length: 14
cdr3_aa: CASSLTSGYNEQFF
cdr3_nt: TGTGCCAGCAGCTTAACTAGCGGGTACAATGAGCAGTTCTTC

d_call: TRBD2
v_call: TRBV4-3
j_call: TRBJ2-1
clone_size: few
cdr3_length: 18
cdr3_aa: CASSQDMPTSGISNEQFF
cdr3_nt: TGCGCCAGCAGCCAAGATATGCCGACTAGCGGGATATCTAATGAGCAGTTCTTC

d_call: TRBD1
v_call: TRBV6-5
j_call: TRBJ2-7
clone_size: NA
cdr3_length: 14
cdr3_aa: CASSYPQGAYEQYF
cdr3_nt: TGTGCCAGCAGTTACCCGCAGGGGGCCTACGAGCAGTACTTC

d_call: NA
v_call: TRBV6-6
j_call: TRBJ1-2
clone_size: NA
cdr3_length: 14
cdr3_aa: CASSPIGMEDGYTF
cdr3_nt: TGTGCCAGCAGTCCAATCGGCATGGAGGATGGCTACACCTTC

d_call: NA
v_call: TRBV28
j_call: TRBJ1-1
clone_size: NA
cdr3_length: 18
cdr3_aa: CASRFPSSRGVRGTEAFF
cdr3_nt: TGTGCCAGCAGGTTCCCCTCCTCCCGTGGGGTACGTGGCACTGAAGCTTTCTTT

d_call: NA
v_call: TRBV4-1
j_call: TRBJ2-4
clone_size: NA
cdr3_length: 17
cdr3_aa: CASSPRTEILAKNIQYF
cdr3_nt: TGCGCCAGCAGCCCCAGGACGGAAATTTTAGCCAAAAACATTCAGTACTTC

d_call: TRBD1
v_call: TRBV2
j_call: TRBJ1-5
clone_size: NA
cdr3_length: 15
cdr3_aa: CASSDLRQGNQPQHF
cdr3_nt: TGTGCCAGCAGTGACTTGAGACAGGGGAATCAGCCCCAGCATTTT

d_call: TRBD2
v_call: TRBV4-2
j_call: TRBJ2-7
clone_size: NA
cdr3_length: 16
cdr3_aa: CASSQAGERGDYEQYF
cdr3_nt: TGTGCCAGCAGCCAAGCGGGGGAGCGGGGGGACTACGAGCAGTACTTC

d_call: TRBD1
v_call: TRBV10-1
j_call: TRBJ2-7
clone_size: NA
cdr3_length: 18
cdr3_aa: CASSDLMDRPQHMREQYF
cdr3_nt: TGCGCCAGCAGTGACCTAATGGACAGGCCGCAACACATGAGGGAGCAGTACTTC

d_call: NA
v_call: TRBV7-8
j_call: TRBJ2-5
clone_size: NA
cdr3_length: 14
cdr3_aa: CASSFYLAQETQYF
cdr3_nt: TGTGCCAGCAGCTTTTACCTGGCCCAAGAGACCCAGTACTTC

d_call: NA
v_call: TRBV6-6
j_call: TRBJ2-7
clone_size: NA
cdr3_length: 12
cdr3_aa: CASRGTNYEQYF
cdr3_nt: TGTGCCAGCAGGGGGACCAACTACGAGCAGTACTTC

d_call: NA
v_call: TRBV29-1
j_call: TRBJ2-3
clone_size: NA
cdr3_length: 13
cdr3_aa: CSGGAEATDTQYF
cdr3_nt: TGCAGCGGGGGGGCAGAAGCCACAGATACGCAGTATTTT

d_call: NA
v_call: TRBV10-3
j_call: TRBJ1-2
clone_size: NA
cdr3_length: 12
cdr3_aa: CAISDGEYGYTF
cdr3_nt: TGTGCCATCAGTGACGGGGAGTATGGCTACACCTTC

d_call: NA
v_call: TRBV6-5
j_call: TRBJ1-1
clone_size: NA
cdr3_length: 13
cdr3_aa: CASSYRPGTEAFF
cdr3_nt: TGTGCCAGCAGTTACCGACCGGGCACTGAAGCTTTCTTT

d_call: NA
v_call: TRBV6-5
j_call: TRBJ1-5
clone_size: NA
cdr3_length: 15
cdr3_aa: CASSLNRDGHQPQHF
cdr3_nt: TGTGCCAGCAGCCTTAACCGGGACGGCCATCAGCCCCAGCATTTT

d_call: NA
v_call: TRBV29-1
j_call: TRBJ2-7
clone_size: NA
cdr3_length: 13
cdr3_aa: CSVEDRGTYGQYF
cdr3_nt: TGCAGCGTTGAAGATCGGGGGACCTATGGGCAGTACTTC

d_call: NA
v_call: TRBV9
j_call: TRBJ1-5
clone_size: NA
cdr3_length: 14
cdr3_aa: CASSLYGGGQPQHF
cdr3_nt: TGTGCCAGCAGCCTCTACGGGGGCGGACAGCCCCAGCATTTT